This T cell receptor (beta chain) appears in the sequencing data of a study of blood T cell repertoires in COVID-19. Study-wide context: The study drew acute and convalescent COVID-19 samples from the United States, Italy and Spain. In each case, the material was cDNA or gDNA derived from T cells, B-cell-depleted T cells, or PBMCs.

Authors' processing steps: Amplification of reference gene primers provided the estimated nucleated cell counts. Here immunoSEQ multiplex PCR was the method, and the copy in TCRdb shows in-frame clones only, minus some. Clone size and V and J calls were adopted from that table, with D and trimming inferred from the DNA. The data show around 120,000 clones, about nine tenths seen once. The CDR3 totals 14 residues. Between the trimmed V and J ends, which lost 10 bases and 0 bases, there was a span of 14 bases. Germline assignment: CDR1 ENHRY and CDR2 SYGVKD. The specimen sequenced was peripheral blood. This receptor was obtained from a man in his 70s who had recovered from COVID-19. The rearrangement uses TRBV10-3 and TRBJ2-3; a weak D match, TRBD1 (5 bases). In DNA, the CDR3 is TGTGCCACCAGACAGAGTTCTAGCACAGATACGCAGTATTTT. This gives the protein CATRQSSSTDTQYF.